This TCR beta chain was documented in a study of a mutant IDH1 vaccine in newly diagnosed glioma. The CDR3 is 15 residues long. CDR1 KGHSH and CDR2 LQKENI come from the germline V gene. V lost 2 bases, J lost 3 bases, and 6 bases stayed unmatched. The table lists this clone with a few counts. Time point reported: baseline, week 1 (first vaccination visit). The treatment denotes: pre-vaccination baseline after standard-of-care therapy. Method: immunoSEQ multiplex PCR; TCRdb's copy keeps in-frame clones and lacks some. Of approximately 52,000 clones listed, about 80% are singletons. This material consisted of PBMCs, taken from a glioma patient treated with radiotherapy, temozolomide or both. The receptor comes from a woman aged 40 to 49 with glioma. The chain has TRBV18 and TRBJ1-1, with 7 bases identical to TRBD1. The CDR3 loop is CASSPGGGGYTEAFF. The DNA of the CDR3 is TGTGCCAGCTCACCAGGAGGGGGCGGGTACACTGAAGCTTTCTTT.